This T cell receptor (beta chain) was found in a study of blood T cell repertoires in COVID-19. At the level of the study: The United States, Italy and Spain provided the acute and convalescent COVID-19 samples. The cDNA or gDNA used as material had been derived from T cells, B-cell-depleted T cells, or PBMCs.

In the original workflow: The authors estimated nucleated cell counts from reference gene primer amplification. This table comes from immunoSEQ multiplex PCR, and its TCRdb copy is limited to in-frame clones, with some not included. That table is the source of V, J and clone size, and D and trimming were worked out from the DNA. The data hold roughly 500,000 clones, with roughly 89% observed a single time. In Seattle, patients joined the study during active infection and were tracked longitudinally. V gave up 4 bases and J gave up 1 base; unmatched junction bases: 3. Looked up from germline, CDR1 is SGHDT and CDR2 is YYEEEE. The CDR3 loop spans 14 amino acids.

The V call is TRBV5-6, the J call TRBJ2-3, with 7 bases matching TRBD1. The source is a man between 18 and 35 years old with COVID-19, enrolled during active disease. Material for sequencing was peripheral blood. DNA for the CDR3: TGTGCCAGCAGCACCGGACAGGGCACAGATACGCAGTATTTT. Protein: CASSTGQGTDTQYF.